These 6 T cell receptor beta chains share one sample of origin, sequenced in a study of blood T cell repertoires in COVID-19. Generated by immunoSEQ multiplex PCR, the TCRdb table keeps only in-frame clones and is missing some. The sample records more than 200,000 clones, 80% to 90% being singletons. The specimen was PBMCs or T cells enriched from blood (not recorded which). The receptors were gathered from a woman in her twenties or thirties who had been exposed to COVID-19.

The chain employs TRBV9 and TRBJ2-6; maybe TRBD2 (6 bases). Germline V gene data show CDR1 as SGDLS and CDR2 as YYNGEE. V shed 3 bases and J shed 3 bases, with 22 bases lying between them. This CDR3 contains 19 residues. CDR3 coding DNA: TGTGCCAGCAGCGGCACGTGGGGTAGGGGAGGTTATGGGGCCAACGTCCTGACTTTC. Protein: CASSGTWGRGGYGANVLTF.

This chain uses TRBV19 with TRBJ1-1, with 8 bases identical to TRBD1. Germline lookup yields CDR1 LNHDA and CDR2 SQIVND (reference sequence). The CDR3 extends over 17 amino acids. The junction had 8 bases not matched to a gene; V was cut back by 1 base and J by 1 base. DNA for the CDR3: TGTGCCAGTAGTATAGGGGCAGGGGGCTTCGGGAACACTGAAGCTTTCTTT. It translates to CASSIGAGGFGNTEAFF.

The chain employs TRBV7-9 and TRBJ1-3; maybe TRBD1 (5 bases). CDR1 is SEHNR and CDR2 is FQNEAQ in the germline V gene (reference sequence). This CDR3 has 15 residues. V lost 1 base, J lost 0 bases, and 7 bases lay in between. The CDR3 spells CASSLDRSSGNTIYF. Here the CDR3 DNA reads TGTGCCAGCAGCTTAGACAGGAGCTCTGGAAACACCATATATTTT.

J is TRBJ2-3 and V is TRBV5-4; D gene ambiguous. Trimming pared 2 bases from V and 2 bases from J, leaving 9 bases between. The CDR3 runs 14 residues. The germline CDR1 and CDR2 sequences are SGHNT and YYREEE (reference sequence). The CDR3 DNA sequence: TGTGCCAGCAGCTTAGTTCAGTCCACAGATACGCAGTATTTT. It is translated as CASSLVQSTDTQYF.

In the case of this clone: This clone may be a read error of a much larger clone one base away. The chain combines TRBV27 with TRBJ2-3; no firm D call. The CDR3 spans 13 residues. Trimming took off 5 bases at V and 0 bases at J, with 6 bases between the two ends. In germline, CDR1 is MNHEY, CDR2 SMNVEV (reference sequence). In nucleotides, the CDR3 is TGTGCCAGCAGTGAAACTAGCACAGATACGCAGTATTTT. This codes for CASSETSTDTQYF.

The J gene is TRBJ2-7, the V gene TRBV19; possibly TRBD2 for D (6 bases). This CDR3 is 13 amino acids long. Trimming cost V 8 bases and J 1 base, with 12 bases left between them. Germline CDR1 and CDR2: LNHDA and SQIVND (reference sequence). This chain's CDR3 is CASGEARSYEQYF. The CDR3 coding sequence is TGTGCCAGTGGGGAGGCTCGATCCTACGAGCAGTACTTC.